Listed below are T cell receptor beta chains from one sample, sequenced in a study of T cell responses to AZD1222 COVID-19 vaccine. Here immunoSEQ multiplex PCR was the method, and the copy in TCRdb shows in-frame clones only, minus some. Of around 130,000 clones listed, about 90% are singletons. Sequences were derived from peripheral blood, sampled on day 0 of AZD1222 vaccination. The source of these receptors is an adult in good health. The CDR3 runs from the conserved cysteine through the conserved F or W. The D gene is left open where the match is weak.

D,V,length,J,CDR3,DNA
-,TRBV7-3,15,TRBJ2-1,CASSYMARFYNEQFF,TGTGCCAGCAGCTATATGGCGAGGTTCTACAATGAGCAGTTCTTC
TRBD1,TRBV24-1,15,TRBJ2-7,CATSDRDRGLGEQYF,TGTGCCACCAGTGATAGGGACAGGGGGCTGGGGGAGCAGTACTTC
-,TRBV7-9,13,TRBJ2-1,CASSLGLASEQFF,TGTGCCAGCAGCTTAGGCCTAGCGAGCGAGCAGTTCTTC
-,TRBV9,15,TRBJ1-1,CASSVTESPYTEAFF,TGTGCCAGCAGCGTAACGGAATCCCCCTACACTGAAGCTTTCTTT
-,TRBV12-3/TRBV12-4,12,TRBJ1-2,CASSLTGYGYTF,TGTGCCAGCAGTTTAACGGGGTATGGCTACACCTTC
-,TRBV4-1,18,TRBJ1-2,CASSQENPPWGMDYGYTF,TGCGCCAGCAGCCAAGAAAACCCTCCGTGGGGAATGGACTATGGCTACACCTTC
TRBD1,TRBV28,17,TRBJ1-2,CASRNAGQGATNYGYTF,TGTGCCAGCAGAAATGCGGGACAGGGGGCGACTAACTATGGCTACACCTTC
TRBD1,TRBV30,12,TRBJ1-2,CAGNRGLDGYTF,TGTGCCGGAAACAGGGGCTTGGATGGCTACACCTTC
-,TRBV5-5,13,TRBJ1-4,CASSLDVDEKLFF,TGTGCCAGCAGCTTGGATGTGGATGAAAAACTGTTTTTT
-,TRBV3-1/TRBV3-2,15,TRBJ2-3,CASSQGFGHTDTQYF,TGTGCCAGCAGCCAAGGGTTCGGCCACACAGATACGCAGTATTTT